This T cell receptor beta chain emerged from a study of T cell changes during pregnancy in multiple sclerosis. The assay was immunoSEQ multiplex PCR, and TCRdb's table has in-frame clones only and misses some. Among about 75,000 clones listed, around 89% were seen once. This clone was counted only a few times. The germline gives CDR1 SGHNT, CDR2 YYREEE (reference sequence). CDR3 length: 15 residues. V was cut by 2 bases and J by 1 base, with 7 bases left in between. Here the sequenced sample was peripheral blood, taken in the first trimester of pregnancy. This receptor was taken from a female donor in good health, enrolled as a control in a pregnancy study. The rearrangement joins TRBV5-4 to TRBJ1-6; D is unresolved. DNA for the CDR3: TGTGCCAGCAGCTTCGGGATATCCTATAATTCACCCCTCCACTTT. This codes for CASSFGISYNSPLHF.